A selection of T cell receptor beta chains follows, all from one sample in a study of response to subunit inactivated influenza vaccine. TCRdb re-derived calls from the RT-PCR reads in MiXCR, one entry per CDR3 protein. The sample records hundreds of thousands of distinct CDR3 sequences, about 11% being singletons. The sample was also reused in another study, on T cells expressing NK-cell markers.

The source was PBMCs from blood, collected on the day of vaccination. Receptors were obtained from a man aged 45-65 years who received an inactivated influenza vaccine. Each CDR3 is given without its conserved first and last residue.

V	J	CDR3
TRBV20-1	TRBJ1-1	SAPIIPDGEAF
TRBV5-1	TRBJ2-7	ASSSRDRTSYEQY
TRBV15	TRBJ2-4	ATSTRQGGNQNIQY
TRBV7-9	TRBJ2-5	ASTPDVGEETQY
TRBV12-3/TRBV12-4	TRBJ1-2	ASSLYPGYT
TRBV29-1	TRBJ2-3	SVLPTPGGGTDTQY
TRBV7-2	TRBJ1-2	ASRRTGWGYT
TRBV30	TRBJ1-5	AWSPNSGGKEPQH
TRBV12-3/TRBV12-4	TRBJ2-7	ASSLGRRSYKQY
TRBV12-3/TRBV12-4	TRBJ1-2	ASTPLYNYGYT
TRBV12-3/TRBV12-4	TRBJ2-3	ASSWEGPSTDTQY
TRBV28	TRBJ1-3	ASSRRDTYSGNTIY
TRBV9	TRBJ2-1	ASSAPGPEQF
TRBV7-2	TRBJ2-3	ASSPTSGVRGDTQY
TRBV6-2/TRBV6-3	TRBJ1-5	ASSKVSNQPQH
TRBV3-1	TRBJ1-2	ASRDTGGGGYT
TRBV15	TRBJ2-1	ATSRDSGGSYTEQF
TRBV7-2	TRBJ2-1	ASSLASGYQF
TRBV28	TRBJ2-5	ASSSPRGTGVVVRRYETQY
TRBV7-7	TRBJ2-5	ASSSRYLQETQY
TRBV7-2	TRBJ2-7	ASSLGPLAGETYEQY
TRBV6-6	TRBJ2-2	ASRSVDTGELF
TRBV7-2	TRBJ2-2	ASSPLAGGTGELF
TRBV27	TRBJ2-7	ARLQGAVYEQY
TRBV5-1	TRBJ1-1	ASSLEGGGYTEAF
TRBV3-1	TRBJ2-1	ASSQNAYNEQF
TRBV3-1	TRBJ2-2	ASSPRGGTGELF
TRBV18	TRBJ2-1	ASSPRQGQANEQF
TRBV6-1	TRBJ2-2	ASTESDRWDTGELF
TRBV27	TRBJ2-7	ASGRTDRSYYEQY
TRBV28	TRBJ2-7	ASSLWTSLAGEPYEQY
TRBV9	TRBJ2-7	ASSVSLDREQY
TRBV29-1	TRBJ2-7	SVGILAGAHEQY
TRBV12-3/TRBV12-4	TRBJ1-5	ASSLVGLLRGNQPQH
TRBV20-1	TRBJ2-5	SARVAARVETQY
TRBV20-1	TRBJ2-1	SANRGRDNEQF
TRBV12-3/TRBV12-4	TRBJ1-5	ASRELDGQPQH
TRBV11-2	TRBJ2-1	ASSLGGGAGYNEQF
TRBV12-3/TRBV12-4	TRBJ1-3	ASSPFTGGGNTIY
TRBV7-2	TRBJ2-1	ASSLFSGDYNEQF
TRBV7-2	TRBJ2-1	ASSTQGSTRGNEQF
TRBV12-3/TRBV12-4	TRBJ2-1	ASSLSGGAGEQF
TRBV12-3/TRBV12-4	TRBJ2-7	ASSLYRSSYEQY
TRBV3-1	TRBJ1-1	ASSQGHPNTEAF
TRBV7-9	TRBJ1-3	ASSQAAGVAGNTIY
TRBV6-2/TRBV6-3	TRBJ2-1	ASSSLAYSANNEQF
TRBV20-1	TRBJ2-5	SANNLAGGVETQY
TRBV3-1	TRBJ1-2	ASSHSVIRAYGYT
TRBV7-9	TRBJ2-7	ASSRDGGSYEQY
TRBV6-5	TRBJ2-5	ASSYSGGLLETQY
TRBV12-3/TRBV12-4	TRBJ1-2	ASSLLSFTGGLGYT
TRBV9	TRBJ2-1	ASSVGNQYNEQF
TRBV11-2	TRBJ2-1	ASSSISGMGGSYNEQF
TRBV4-3	TRBJ2-1	ASSQEAKNEQF
TRBV28	TRBJ2-2	ASSSPGTGVAGELF
TRBV10-3	TRBJ2-5	AISENRETQY
TRBV5-1	TRBJ1-1	ASGYTEAF
TRBV20-1	TRBJ2-7	SVTGSGIYEQY